Listed below are T cell receptor beta chains from one sample, sequenced in a study of Ad26.COV2.S vaccination and SARS-CoV-2 variants. Repertoires were generated with immunoSEQ multiplex PCR, while TCRdb's copy carries only in-frame clones and drops some. In the table there are about 480,000 clones, around 90% of which are singletons. This sample comprised peripheral blood, obtained in a trial of Ad26.COV2.S vaccine versus placebo. The receptors originated from a person between 18 and 65 years old who received the Ad26.COV2.S COVID-19 vaccine or a placebo. The CDR3 runs from the conserved cysteine through the conserved F or W. D genes are given only for firm matches. Clone size, where shown, is once, few, many, or a class for clones that have expanded.

J gene: TRBJ2-3
clone size: NA
V gene: TRBV14
D gene: NA
CDR3 protein: CASSQGWTSGADTQYF
CDR3 DNA: TGTGCCAGCAGCCAAGGGTGGACTTCCGGGGCAGATACGCAGTATTTT

J gene: TRBJ1-1
clone size: NA
V gene: TRBV9
D gene: TRBD1
CDR3 protein: CASSVGPGGVGTEAFF
CDR3 DNA: TGTGCCAGCAGCGTAGGTCCAGGGGGCGTGGGCACTGAAGCTTTCTTT

J gene: TRBJ2-7
clone size: NA
V gene: TRBV5-6
D gene: TRBD1
CDR3 protein: CASSLAGQGADQYF
CDR3 DNA: TGTGCCAGCAGCTTGGCCGGACAGGGGGCCGACCAGTACTTC

J gene: TRBJ2-3
clone size: NA
V gene: TRBV30
D gene: NA
CDR3 protein: CAWSVASDTGSDTQYF
CDR3 DNA: TGTGCCTGGAGTGTAGCTAGCGACACTGGATCAGATACGCAGTATTTT

J gene: TRBJ2-6
clone size: NA
V gene: TRBV11-1
D gene: NA
CDR3 protein: CASSLGTSGANVLTF
CDR3 DNA: TGTGCCAGCAGCTTGGGAACTTCTGGGGCCAACGTCCTGACTTTC

J gene: TRBJ2-1
clone size: few
V gene: TRBV6-2/TRBV6-3
D gene: TRBD2
CDR3 protein: CASSYRLAGVEQFF
CDR3 DNA: TGTGCCAGCAGTTATAGACTAGCGGGGGTTGAGCAGTTCTTC

J gene: TRBJ1-2
clone size: NA
V gene: TRBV19
D gene: NA
CDR3 protein: CASRGFGYTF
CDR3 DNA: TGTGCCAGTAGGGGATTTGGCTACACCTTC

J gene: TRBJ1-2
clone size: NA
V gene: TRBV7-2
D gene: NA
CDR3 protein: CASSLVGVNYGYTF
CDR3 DNA: TGTGCCAGCAGCTTAGTTGGCGTTAACTATGGCTACACCTTC

J gene: TRBJ2-1
clone size: NA
V gene: TRBV7-2
D gene: NA
CDR3 protein: CASAPDYNEQFF
CDR3 DNA: TGTGCCAGCGCCCCCGACTACAATGAGCAGTTCTTC

J gene: TRBJ1-2
clone size: NA
V gene: TRBV9
D gene: NA
CDR3 protein: CASSVEEGVGGYTF
CDR3 DNA: TGTGCCAGCAGCGTAGAGGAGGGGGTCGGTGGCTACACCTTC

J gene: TRBJ2-1
clone size: NA
V gene: TRBV4-3
D gene: TRBD2
CDR3 protein: CASSQDGTSDNEQFF
CDR3 DNA: TGCGCCAGCAGCCAGGACGGGACTAGCGACAATGAGCAGTTCTTC

J gene: TRBJ1-2
clone size: NA
V gene: TRBV29-1
D gene: TRBD1
CDR3 protein: CSVEGDRVGNYGYTF
CDR3 DNA: TGCAGCGTTGAGGGGGACAGGGTAGGCAACTATGGCTACACCTTC

J gene: TRBJ2-7
clone size: NA
V gene: TRBV27
D gene: TRBD2
CDR3 protein: CASSPRLAGGLNYEQYF
CDR3 DNA: TGTGCCAGCAGTCCCCGACTAGCGGGAGGACTAAACTACGAGCAGTACTTC

J gene: TRBJ2-3
clone size: NA
V gene: TRBV7-8
D gene: TRBD1
CDR3 protein: CASSLRQGASTDTQYF
CDR3 DNA: TGTGCCAGCAGCTTGAGACAGGGGGCTAGCACAGATACGCAGTATTTT

J gene: TRBJ1-4
clone size: NA
V gene: TRBV30
D gene: NA
CDR3 protein: CAWTQGGAADNEKLFF
CDR3 DNA: TGTGCCTGGACCCAAGGGGGGGCAGCCGACAATGAAAAACTGTTTTTT

J gene: TRBJ2-2
clone size: NA
V gene: TRBV5-1
D gene: NA
CDR3 protein: CASSFQYSGELFF
CDR3 DNA: TGCGCCAGCAGCTTCCAGTATAGCGGGGAGCTGTTTTTT

J gene: TRBJ1-5
clone size: NA
V gene: TRBV30
D gene: NA
CDR3 protein: CAWSGGNSQPQHF
CDR3 DNA: TGTGCCTGGAGTGGAGGAAATTCACAGCCCCAGCATTTT

J gene: TRBJ1-4
clone size: NA
V gene: TRBV4-2
D gene: NA
CDR3 protein: CASSQETARTNEKLFF
CDR3 DNA: TGTGCCAGCAGCCAAGAAACAGCGAGAACTAATGAAAAACTGTTTTTT

J gene: TRBJ2-1
clone size: NA
V gene: TRBV19
D gene: TRBD2
CDR3 protein: CASSTRLAGGLSEQFF
CDR3 DNA: TGTGCCAGTAGTACCCGACTAGCGGGAGGACTGAGTGAGCAGTTCTTC

J gene: TRBJ1-2
clone size: NA
V gene: TRBV28
D gene: TRBD1
CDR3 protein: CASSRPGTGGDGYTF
CDR3 DNA: TGTGCCAGCAGTCGACCCGGGACAGGGGGCGATGGCTACACCTTC

J gene: TRBJ2-5
clone size: NA
V gene: TRBV29-1
D gene: NA
CDR3 protein: CSVEFAQETQYF
CDR3 DNA: TGCAGCGTTGAGTTTGCCCAAGAGACCCAGTACTTC

J gene: TRBJ2-3
clone size: few
V gene: TRBV5-3
D gene: NA
CDR3 protein: CARRDDRVDTQYF
CDR3 DNA: TGTGCCAGAAGAGATGATCGCGTCGATACGCAGTATTTT

J gene: TRBJ2-7
clone size: NA
V gene: TRBV3-1/TRBV3-2
D gene: TRBD1
CDR3 protein: CASSRTTGVTEQYF
CDR3 DNA: TGTGCCAGCAGCCGAACGACAGGGGTAACCGAGCAGTACTTC

J gene: TRBJ2-6
clone size: NA
V gene: TRBV5-5
D gene: TRBD1
CDR3 protein: CASSFRQGTFSGANVLTF
CDR3 DNA: TGTGCCAGCAGCTTTCGACAGGGGACCTTCTCTGGGGCCAACGTCCTGACTTTC

J gene: TRBJ1-5
clone size: NA
V gene: TRBV7-8
D gene: NA
CDR3 protein: CASSLAGQASNQPQHF
CDR3 DNA: TGTGCCAGCAGCTTAGCTGGGCAGGCAAGCAATCAGCCCCAGCATTTT

J gene: TRBJ1-1
clone size: NA
V gene: TRBV2
D gene: NA
CDR3 protein: CASRLRTDTEAFF
CDR3 DNA: TGTGCCAGCAGACTTAGAACGGACACTGAAGCTTTCTTT

J gene: TRBJ2-2
clone size: few
V gene: TRBV6-5
D gene: NA
CDR3 protein: CASSRDIGYTGELFF
CDR3 DNA: TGTGCCAGCAGTCGGGACATCGGTTACACCGGGGAGCTGTTTTTT

J gene: TRBJ2-1
clone size: NA
V gene: TRBV11-1
D gene: TRBD2
CDR3 protein: CASSESSGRGRNEQFF
CDR3 DNA: TGTGCCAGCAGCGAGAGCAGCGGGAGGGGTCGCAATGAGCAGTTCTTC

J gene: TRBJ2-7
clone size: NA
V gene: TRBV6-5
D gene: NA
CDR3 protein: CASSYSRGAYEQYF
CDR3 DNA: TGTGCCAGCAGTTACTCGAGGGGGGCCTACGAGCAGTACTTC

J gene: TRBJ1-2
clone size: NA
V gene: TRBV27
D gene: NA
CDR3 protein: CASRRDGIGGYTF
CDR3 DNA: TGTGCCAGCAGACGTGACGGTATTGGTGGCTACACCTTC

J gene: TRBJ2-7
clone size: NA
V gene: TRBV5-4
D gene: TRBD1
CDR3 protein: CASTRTGNYEQYF
CDR3 DNA: TGTGCCAGCACCCGGACAGGGAACTACGAGCAGTACTTC

J gene: TRBJ2-5
clone size: NA
V gene: TRBV2
D gene: TRBD2
CDR3 protein: CASTTSGRAQETQYF
CDR3 DNA: TGTGCCAGCACCACCAGCGGGAGGGCACAAGAGACCCAGTACTTC

J gene: TRBJ2-1
clone size: NA
V gene: TRBV19
D gene: TRBD2
CDR3 protein: CASSIGLVELDEQFF
CDR3 DNA: TGTGCCAGTAGTATTGGACTAGTGGAATTGGATGAGCAGTTCTTC

J gene: TRBJ2-7
clone size: once
V gene: TRBV29-1
D gene: NA
CDR3 protein: CSVVLLRNEQYF
CDR3 DNA: TGCAGCGTTGTGTTACTAAGAAACGAGCAGTACTTC

J gene: TRBJ2-5
clone size: NA
V gene: TRBV30
D gene: NA
CDR3 protein: CAWTEGGETQYF
CDR3 DNA: TGTGCCTGGACTGAGGGAGGAGAGACCCAGTACTTC

J gene: TRBJ2-1
clone size: NA
V gene: TRBV29-1
D gene: TRBD2
CDR3 protein: CSVEEVASGYNEQFF
CDR3 DNA: TGCAGCGTTGAAGAGGTGGCTAGCGGCTACAATGAGCAGTTCTTC

J gene: TRBJ1-6
clone size: NA
V gene: TRBV5-6
D gene: TRBD1
CDR3 protein: CASSSRTGLDNSPLHF
CDR3 DNA: TGTGCCAGCAGCTCCAGGACAGGGTTGGATAATTCACCCCTCCACTTT

J gene: TRBJ2-3
clone size: NA
V gene: TRBV6-4
D gene: TRBD1
CDR3 protein: CASSTQGASTDTQYF
CDR3 DNA: TGTGCCAGCAGCACCCAGGGGGCGAGCACAGATACGCAGTATTTT

J gene: TRBJ1-5
clone size: NA
V gene: TRBV19
D gene: TRBD1
CDR3 protein: CATPTIGQGTSQPQHF
CDR3 DNA: TGTGCCACCCCGACGATCGGACAGGGTACGTCTCAGCCCCAGCATTTT

J gene: TRBJ1-1
clone size: NA
V gene: TRBV25-1
D gene: NA
CDR3 protein: CASSPGGLTRTEAFF
CDR3 DNA: TGTGCCAGCAGTCCCGGGGGGCTTACGCGTACTGAAGCTTTCTTT